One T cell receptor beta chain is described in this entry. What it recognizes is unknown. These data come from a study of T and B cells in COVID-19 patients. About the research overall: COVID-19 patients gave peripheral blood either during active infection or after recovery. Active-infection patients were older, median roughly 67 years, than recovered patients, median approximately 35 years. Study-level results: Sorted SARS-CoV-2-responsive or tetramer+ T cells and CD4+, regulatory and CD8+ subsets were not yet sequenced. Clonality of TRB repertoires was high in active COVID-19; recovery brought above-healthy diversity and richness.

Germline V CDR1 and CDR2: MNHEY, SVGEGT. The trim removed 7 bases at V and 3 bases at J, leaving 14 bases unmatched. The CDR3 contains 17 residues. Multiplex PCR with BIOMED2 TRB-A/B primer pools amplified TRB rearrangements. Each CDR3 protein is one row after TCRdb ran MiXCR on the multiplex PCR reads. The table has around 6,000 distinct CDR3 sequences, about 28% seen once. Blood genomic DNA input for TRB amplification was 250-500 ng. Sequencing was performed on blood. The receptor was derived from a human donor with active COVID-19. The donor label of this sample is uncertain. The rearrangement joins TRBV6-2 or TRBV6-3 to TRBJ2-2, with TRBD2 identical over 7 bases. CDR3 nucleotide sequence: TGTGCCAGCAACTGGGGTCCTAGCGGAGTCGACACCGGGGAGCTGTTTTTT. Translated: CASNWGPSGVDTGELFF.